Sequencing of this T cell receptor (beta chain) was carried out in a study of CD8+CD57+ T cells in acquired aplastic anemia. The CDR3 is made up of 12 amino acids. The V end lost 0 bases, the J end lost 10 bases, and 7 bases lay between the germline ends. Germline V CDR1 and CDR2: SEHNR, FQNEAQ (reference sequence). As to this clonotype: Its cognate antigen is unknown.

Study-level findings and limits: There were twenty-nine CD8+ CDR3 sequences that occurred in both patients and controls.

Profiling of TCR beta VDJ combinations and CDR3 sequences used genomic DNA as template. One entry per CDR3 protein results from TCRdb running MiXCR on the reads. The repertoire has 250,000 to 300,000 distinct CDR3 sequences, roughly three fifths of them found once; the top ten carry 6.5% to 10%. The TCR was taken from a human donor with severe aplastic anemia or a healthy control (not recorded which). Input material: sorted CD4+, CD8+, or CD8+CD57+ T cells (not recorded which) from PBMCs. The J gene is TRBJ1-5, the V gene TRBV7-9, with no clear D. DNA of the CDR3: TGTGCCAGCAGCTTAGCGCTAGGACCCCAGCATTTT. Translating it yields CASSLALGPQHF.